This T cell receptor (beta chain) was captured in a study of blood T cell repertoires in COVID-19. This clone has just a few counts. Assay: immunoSEQ multiplex PCR; the TCRdb copy retains only in-frame clones and omits some. The data show about 87,000 clones, with approximately 88% seen just once and around 10% held by the top ten. The CDR3 loop spans 15 amino acids. V shed 2 bases and J shed 0 bases, with 9 bases lying between them. In germline, CDR1 is SGDLS, CDR2 YYNGEE. Input material: peripheral blood. This TCR was recovered from a man older than 75 with acute or convalescent COVID-19. The V and J genes are TRBV9 and TRBJ2-1; TRBD2 might be the D (6 bases). The CDR3 spells CASSVSGYSYNEQFF. The DNA for the CDR3 is TGTGCCAGCAGCGTGAGCGGGTACTCCTACAATGAGCAGTTCTTC.